A selection of T cell receptor beta chains follows, all from one sample in a study of tumor and adjacent non-tumor tissue in lung cancer. TCRdb reprocessed the multiplex PCR reads with MiXCR, giving one entry per CDR3 protein. The repertoire holds around 100,000 distinct CDR3 sequences, with roughly 60% as singletons. What was sequenced was distant non-tumor lung tissue. The origin of the receptors is a young man with non-small cell lung cancer. Each CDR3 is given with its conserved first and last residue. D genes are given only for firm matches.

v_gene,d_gene,CDR3aa
TRBV4-3,.,CASIQELAPETQYF
TRBV5-8,.,CASSMAWTYNEQFF
TRBV29-1,.,CSVEDRGGETQYF
TRBV20-1,TRBD2,CSARGTSGSPEQFF
TRBV29-1,TRBD2,CSTSGLSSYNEQFF
TRBV24-1,.,CATEFPGQINNQTQHF
TRBV12-3/TRBV12-4,.,CASSLPPWPSYEQYF
TRBV11-2,.,CASSSTGGGETQYF
TRBV24-1,.,CATSDPSGSGYGYTF
TRBV20-1,.,CSARLQETQYF
TRBV29-1,TRBD1,CILLTQGADTEAFF
TRBV10-3,.,CAISGLSGACQETQYF
TRBV11-3,.,CDSSLSWKSEQYF
TRBV11-2,.,CASSFQLGDYNEQFF
TRBV4-1,TRBD2,CASSQESGGARTGELFF
TRBV4-1,.,CASNQELQGGYEQYF
TRBV11-2,.,CASSLSRGQQYF